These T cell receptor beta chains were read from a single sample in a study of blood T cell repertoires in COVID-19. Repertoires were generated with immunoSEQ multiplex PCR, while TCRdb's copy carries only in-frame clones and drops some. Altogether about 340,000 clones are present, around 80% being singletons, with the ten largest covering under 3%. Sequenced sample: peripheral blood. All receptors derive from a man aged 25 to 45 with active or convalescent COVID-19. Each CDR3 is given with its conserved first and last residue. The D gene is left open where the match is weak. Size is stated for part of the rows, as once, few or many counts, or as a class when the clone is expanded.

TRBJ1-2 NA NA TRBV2 CASSAIYGYTF TGTGCCAGCAGTGCCATCTATGGCTACACCTTC
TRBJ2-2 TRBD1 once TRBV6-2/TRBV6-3 CASSYGQGALTGELFF TGTGCCAGCAGTTACGGACAGGGGGCGCTGACCGGGGAGCTGTTTTTT
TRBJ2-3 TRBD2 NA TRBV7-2 CASSPQRGRTDTQYF TGTGCCAGCAGCCCCCAGCGGGGACGCACAGATACGCAGTATTTT
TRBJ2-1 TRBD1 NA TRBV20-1 CSAREWQGEFF TGCAGTGCTAGAGAGTGGCAGGGGGAGTTCTTC
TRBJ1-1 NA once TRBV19 CASSPRGGQSMNTEAFF TGTGCCAGTAGCCCGCGGGGAGGGCAGTCAATGAACACTGAAGCTTTCTTT
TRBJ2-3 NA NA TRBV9 CASSPPGGTDTQYF TGTGCCAGCAGCCCCCCAGGGGGCACAGATACGCAGTATTTT
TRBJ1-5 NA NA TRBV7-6 CASSKLPGIEPQHF TGTGCCAGCAGCAAACTGCCAGGGATAGAGCCCCAGCATTTT
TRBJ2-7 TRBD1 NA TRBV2 CASSGSTGAPNYEQYF TGTGCCAGCAGTGGGTCGACAGGGGCGCCTAATTACGAGCAGTACTTC
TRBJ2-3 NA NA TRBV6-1 CASSGATGRVTDTQYF TGTGCCAGCAGTGGGGCAACAGGTAGGGTCACAGATACGCAGTATTTT
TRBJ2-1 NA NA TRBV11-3 CASSLEARGTYEQFF TGTGCCAGCAGCTTAGAGGCGCGGGGGACATATGAGCAGTTCTTC
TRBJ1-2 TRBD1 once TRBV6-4 CASSEGTGSGYTF TGTGCCAGCTCCGAGGGGACAGGGTCTGGCTACACCTTC